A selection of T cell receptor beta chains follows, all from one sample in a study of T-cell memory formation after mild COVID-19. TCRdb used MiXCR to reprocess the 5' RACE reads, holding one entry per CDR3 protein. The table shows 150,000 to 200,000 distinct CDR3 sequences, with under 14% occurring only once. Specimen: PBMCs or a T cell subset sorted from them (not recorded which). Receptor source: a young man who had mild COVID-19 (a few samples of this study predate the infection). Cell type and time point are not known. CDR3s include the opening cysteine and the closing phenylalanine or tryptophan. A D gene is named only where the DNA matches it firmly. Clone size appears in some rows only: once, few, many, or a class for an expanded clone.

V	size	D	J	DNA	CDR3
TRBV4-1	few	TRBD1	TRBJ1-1	TGCGCCAGCAGCCAAGTAGGGGACAGGGATACTGAAGCTTTCTTT	CASSQVGDRDTEAFF
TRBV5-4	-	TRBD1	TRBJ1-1	TGTGCCAGCAGCTGGGACAGGGTCACTGAAGCTTTCTTT	CASSWDRVTEAFF
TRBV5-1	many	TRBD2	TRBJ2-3	TGCGCCAGCAGCTTGGCCCGTGGCGGGGGGGCTAGCACAGATACGCAGTATTTT	CASSLARGGGASTDTQYF
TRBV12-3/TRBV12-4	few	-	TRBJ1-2	TGTGCCAGCAGTCGGACGCCTAACTATGGCTACACCTTC	CASSRTPNYGYTF
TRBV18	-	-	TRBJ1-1	TGTGCCAGCTCACCAAGCAGTAGGAGGGCCAAGGGGAACACTGAAGCTTTCTTT	CASSPSSRRAKGNTEAFF
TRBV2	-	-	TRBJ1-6	TGTGCCAGCAGGGAACAGGGTACCCCCTCACCCCTCCACTTT	CASREQGTPSPLHF
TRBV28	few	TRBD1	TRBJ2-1	TGTGCCAGCAGTTTAACGGGACAGTCCTACAATGAGCAGTTCTTC	CASSLTGQSYNEQFF
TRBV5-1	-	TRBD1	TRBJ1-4	TGCGCCAGCAGCGGTACCGGGACAGCTTATGAAAAACTGTTTTTT	CASSGTGTAYEKLFF
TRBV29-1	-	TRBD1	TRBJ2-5	TGCAGCGTTGATCGCAGGACAGGGGGAGAGACCCAGTACTTC	CSVDRRTGGETQYF
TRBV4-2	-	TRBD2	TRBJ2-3	TGTGCCAGCAGCCAAGATCGAGCGGGGGGCACAGATACGCAGTATTTT	CASSQDRAGGTDTQYF
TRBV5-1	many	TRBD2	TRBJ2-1	TGCGCCAGCAGCCTCGGCGGGGCGGGGGGATATGAGCAGTTCTTC	CASSLGGAGGYEQFF
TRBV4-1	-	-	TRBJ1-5	TGCGCCAGCAGCCAAAATACAGGACGCAATCAGCCCCAGCATTTT	CASSQNTGRNQPQHF
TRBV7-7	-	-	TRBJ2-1	TGTGCTAGCAGCTTAGGCTCGGGTGATGAGCAGTTCTTC	CASSLGSGDEQFF
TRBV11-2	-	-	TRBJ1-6	TGTGCCAGCAGCTCCCTTAGGGGCCTTGGTTCACCCCTCCACTTT	CASSSLRGLGSPLHF
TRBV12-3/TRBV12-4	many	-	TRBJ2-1	TGTGCCAGCAGTTTAGGGATTCTCAATGAGCAGTTCTTC	CASSLGILNEQFF
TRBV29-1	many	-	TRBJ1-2	TGCAGCGTTGAACAGGGTAGAAGATATGGCTACACCTTC	CSVEQGRRYGYTF
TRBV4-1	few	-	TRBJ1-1	TGCGCCAGCAGCCAAGAGATAACTTGGGCCGCTGAAGCTTTCTTT	CASSQEITWAAEAFF
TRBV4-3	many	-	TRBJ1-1	TGCGCCAGCAGCCCGACTACAGGGAGAACTGAAGCTTTCTTT	CASSPTTGRTEAFF
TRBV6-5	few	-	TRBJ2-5	TGTGCCAGCAGCTCGACAAGGGTGACAGAGACCCAGTACTTC	CASSSTRVTETQYF
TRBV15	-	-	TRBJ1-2	TGTGCCACCAGCAGAGATTTAACAGGATGGAGTGGCTACACCTTC	CATSRDLTGWSGYTF
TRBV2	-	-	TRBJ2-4	TGTGCCAGCAGGCGGGCCAAAAACATTCAGTACTTC	CASRRAKNIQYF
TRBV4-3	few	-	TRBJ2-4	TGCGCCAGCAGCCAAGAAGGAGCGGCCGCCAAAAACATTCAGTACTTC	CASSQEGAAAKNIQYF
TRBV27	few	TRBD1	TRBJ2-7	TGTGCCAGCAGTTACAGGGGGCGCCCGTACGAGCAGTACTTC	CASSYRGRPYEQYF
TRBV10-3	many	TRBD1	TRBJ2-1	TGTGCCATCAGTGAGGCCTCGACAGGGCAGGAGCAGTTCTTC	CAISEASTGQEQFF
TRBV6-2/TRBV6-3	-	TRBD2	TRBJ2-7	TGTGCCAGCAGTTCCCACAGCGGGGGAACGTCCTACGAGCAGTACTTC	CASSSHSGGTSYEQYF
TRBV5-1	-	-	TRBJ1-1	TGCGCCAGCAGCCATGACAGACCGAACACTGAAGCTTTCTTT	CASSHDRPNTEAFF
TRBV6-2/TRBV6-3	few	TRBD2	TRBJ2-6	TGTGCCAGCACTCGCGGGGGGGCCGGGGCCAACGTCCTGACTTTC	CASTRGGAGANVLTF
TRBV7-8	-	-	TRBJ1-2	TGTGCCAGCAGCGCATCTTCAGTAGTCGGCTACACCTTC	CASSASSVVGYTF
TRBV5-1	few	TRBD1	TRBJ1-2	TGCGCCAGCAGCTTGGCCTGGACAGGGGAGAAGGGTGGCTACACCTTC	CASSLAWTGEKGGYTF
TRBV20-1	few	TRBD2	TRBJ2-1	TGCAGTGTCGAGCGGGGGCCCAGCTCCTACAATGAGCAGTTCTTC	CSVERGPSSYNEQFF
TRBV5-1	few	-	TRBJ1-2	TGCGCCAGCAGCCCCCGAGGGACCAATGGCTACACCTTC	CASSPRGTNGYTF
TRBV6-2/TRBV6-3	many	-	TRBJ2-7	TGTGCCAGCAGTTACAGGGGCATGGGCTACGAGCAGTACTTC	CASSYRGMGYEQYF
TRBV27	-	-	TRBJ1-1	TGTGCTTATCGGGGGGTTATGGCTTTCTTT	CAYRGVMAFF
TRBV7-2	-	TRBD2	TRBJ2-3	TGTGCCAGCAGCCCCGGGGGGGACACAGATACGCAGTATTTT	CASSPGGDTDTQYF
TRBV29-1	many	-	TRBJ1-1	TGCAGCGTCGGCCGGGCCTTGGACACTGAAGCTTTCTTT	CSVGRALDTEAFF
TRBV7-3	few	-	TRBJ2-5	TGTGCCAGCAGCGCCCTCCGGGGCCCGAGCGAGACCCAGTACTTC	CASSALRGPSETQYF
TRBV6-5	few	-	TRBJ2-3	TGTGCCAGCAGTTACCCCAGGCAGGGACGGTATGGGACAGATACGCAGTATTTT	CASSYPRQGRYGTDTQYF
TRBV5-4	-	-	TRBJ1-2	TGTGCCAGCAGCTTGAACAGTAGAGCTAACTATGGCTACACCTTC	CASSLNSRANYGYTF
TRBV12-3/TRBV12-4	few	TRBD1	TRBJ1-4	TGTGCCAGCAGTCTTACGGGACAGGGGCGAAAACTGTTTTTT	CASSLTGQGRKLFF
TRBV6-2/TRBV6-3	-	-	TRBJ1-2	TGTGCCAGCATCACACCACCACTGGGGCGCCAAACCCCCGCGAATGGCTACACCTTC	CASITPPLGRQTPANGYTF